The 26 T cell receptor beta chains below come from one sample, sequenced in a study of T cells in Graves' hyperthyroidism and ophthalmopathy. RNA transcripts were the template for amplifying TCR beta CDR3 regions. With the HTBI primer set, the TCR CDR3 went through a first round of RT-PCR. In TCRdb, the multiplex PCR reads were re-called with MiXCR into one record per CDR3 protein. The sample gives a few hundred thousand distinct CDR3 sequences, roughly 25% of which show up once; over 70% is in the top ten. Sequencing used blood. These receptors were taken from a man aged 50 or older with Graves' hyperthyroidism.

This clonotype was detected only a few times. The rearrangement joins TRBV6-1 to TRBJ2-3; 16 bases are shared with TRBD2. The CDR3 extends over 15 amino acids. The germline CDR1 and CDR2 sequences are MNHNS and SASEGT. The J segment lost 11 bases and the V segment lost 4 bases, leaving 6 bases of the junction unmatched. The CDR3 bases are TGTGCCAGCAGTGTACCGGGACTAGCGGGAGGGGTGCAGTATTTT. Protein sequence: CASSVPGLAGGVQYF.

The chain recombines TRBV3-1 with TRBJ2-1; 8 bases fit TRBD2. The CDR3 is 15 amino acids. The germline CDR1 and CDR2 sequences are LGHDT and YNNKEL (reference sequence). The V segment lost 5 bases and the J segment 5 bases; nucleotides outside the gene matches: 8. Written as DNA, the CDR3 is TGTGCCAGCAGCGTGGTCAGCGGGAGTAACAATGAGCAGTTCTTC. It yields the protein CASSVVSGSNNEQFF.

The chain is built from TRBV7-2 and TRBJ2-1, with 7 bases fitting TRBD2. Germline CDR1 and CDR2: SGHTA and FQGNSA. The ends lost 0 bases at V and 5 bases at J; junction bases unmatched: 4. This CDR3 contains 15 residues. The CDR3 nucleotides read TGTGCCAGCAGCTTAGCATGGCGGGAGCACAATGAGCAGTTCTTC. Translation: CASSLAWREHNEQFF.

The rearrangement joins TRBV28 to TRBJ1-2, with 8 bases identical to TRBD1. V lost 3 bases to trimming and J lost 4 bases; unmatched junction nucleotides: 7. The germline gives CDR1 MDHEN, CDR2 SYDVKM. This CDR3 comprises 15 residues. The CDR3: CASSLARGLGYGYTF. CDR3 nucleotides: TGTGCCAGCAGTTTGGCCAGGGGGCTAGGCTATGGCTACACCTTC.

The J gene is TRBJ1-1, the V gene TRBV5-5; no reliable D call. Germline assignment: CDR1 SGHKS and CDR2 YYEKEE (reference sequence). CDR3 size: 12 residues. V lost 0 bases and J lost 6, with 6 bases in between. For the CDR3, the DNA is TGTGCCAGCAGCTTGGCCATCGCTGAAGCTTTCTTT. Protein product: CASSLAIAEAFF.

This clonotype was detected only a few times. The chain has TRBV18 and TRBJ2-7; TRBD1 matches at 12 bases. This CDR3 has 16 residues. Trimming took 4 bases from V and 4 from J; bases not matched to a gene: 8. Germline loops: CDR1 KGHSH, CDR2 LQKENI. CDR3 in DNA: TGTGCCAGCTCACTCCCCCGGGACAGGGGGCTTTACGAGCAGTACTTC. Protein sequence: CASSLPRDRGLYEQYF.

The sample holds many counts of this clonotype. This sequence joins TRBV6-1 and TRBJ2-5; D possibly corresponds to TRBD1 (6 bases). Per the germline V gene, CDR1 is MNHNS and CDR2 is SASEGT. Deletions cut 5 bases from V and 4 bases from J, with 17 bases between. This CDR3 spans 15 amino acids. The CDR3 loop is CASSQTNRAGETQYF. CDR3 in DNA: TGTGCCAGCAGTCAGACCAACAGGGCCGGAGAGACCCAGTACTTC.

This clonotype occurred once. The chain recombines TRBV7-8 with TRBJ2-3; D gene ambiguous. The CDR3 consists of 15 residues. Deletions cut 5 bases from V and 0 bases from J, with 12 bases between. CDR1 is SGHVS, CDR2 FQNEAQ, per germline. The CDR3 here is CASSRGTSSTDTQYF. CDR3 nucleotide sequence: TGTGCCAGCAGCCGCGGAACCTCTAGCACAGATACGCAGTATTTT.

This clonotype turned up a few times. This rearrangement joins TRBV12-3 or TRBV12-4 to TRBJ2-1, with 15 bases that match TRBD2. CDR3 length: 17 amino acids. V lost 6 bases and J lost 5; bases outside the gene matches: 8. CDR3 DNA: TGTGCCAGCAGCCCTGGGACTAGCGGGAGGACGGACAATGAGCAGTTCTTC. Its translation: CASSPGTSGRTDNEQFF.

This clonotype was detected only a few times. J is TRBJ1-3 and V is TRBV12-3 or TRBV12-4, with 7 bases aligning to TRBD1. This CDR3 has 13 amino acids. J gave up 7 bases and V 6 bases, and 6 bases lay outside the gene matches. The CDR3 loop is CASRPTGSNTIYF. The CDR3 region has the DNA TGTGCCAGCAGACCGACAGGGTCGAACACCATATATTTT.

This clonotype has only a few counts. The rearrangement uses TRBV20-1 and TRBJ2-3; 13 bases are a match to TRBD2. Germline lookup yields CDR1 DFQATT and CDR2 SNEGSKA (reference sequence). Trimming removed 0 bases from V and 2 bases from J; junction bases left unmatched: 5. The CDR3 is 17 residues long. As DNA, the CDR3 is TGCAGTGCTAGAGATGGGGGACTAGCGGGGCTCACAGATACGCAGTATTTT. Translating gives CSARDGGLAGLTDTQYF.

The V gene is TRBV12-3 or TRBV12-4, the J gene TRBJ2-2, with TRBD1 identical over 10 bases. Trimming at V came to 3 bases and at J to 5 bases, leaving 12 bases not matched to a gene. The CDR3 runs 18 residues. The CDR3 DNA follows: TGTGCCAGCAGTTTTGATTTTTCCGGGACAGGGGTTACCGGGGAGCTGTTTTTT. Translated, it gives CASSFDFSGTGVTGELFF.

This clonotype came up many times. CDR3 amino acids: CASSLNPGGDYGYTF. The CDR3 nucleotides read TGCGCCAGCAGCTTGAATCCAGGGGGTGACTATGGCTACACCTTC. The chain combines TRBV5-1 with TRBJ1-2, with 7 bases matching TRBD1. The V segment lost 1 base and the J segment 3 bases; nucleotides outside the gene matches: 6. This CDR3 contains 15 residues. Germline V gene lookup returns CDR1 SGHRS and CDR2 YFSETQ.

The rearrangement joins TRBV28 to TRBJ1-1; 9 positions agree with TRBD1. The germline V gene has CDR1 MDHEN and CDR2 SYDVKM. The CDR3 has 13 residues. V lost 1 base to trimming and J lost 9 bases; unmatched junction nucleotides: 3. The CDR3 DNA sequence: TGTGCCAGCAGTTTATTGGACAGGGGAAAAGCTTTCTTT. Translated: CASSLLDRGKAFF.

The chain has TRBV5-1 and TRBJ2-7; no reliable D call. V lost 4 bases and J 0 bases, leaving 8 bases between the germline ends. The CDR3 is 13 amino acids. The germline CDR1 and CDR2 sequences are SGHRS and YFSETQ. In DNA, the CDR3 is TGCGCCAGCAGCACTACGTTCTCCTACGAGCAGTACTTC. Translated, it gives CASSTTFSYEQYF.

V and J are TRBV19 and TRBJ1-1; no clear D. Looked up from germline, CDR1 is LNHDA and CDR2 is SQIVND (reference sequence). The CDR3 spans 14 residues. V lost 8 bases, J lost 0 bases, and 13 bases lay in between. CDR3 nucleotide sequence: TGTGCCAGTCGCCTATCTGACATGAACACTGAAGCTTTCTTT. It codes for CASRLSDMNTEAFF. The full variable domain, completed using reference TRBV19 and TRBJ1-1, is DGGITQSPKYLFRKEGQNVTLSCEQNLNHDAMYWYRQDPGQGLRLIYYSQIVNDFQKGDIAEGYSVSREKKESFPLTVTSAQKNPTAFYLCASRLSDMNTEAFFGQGTRLTVV.

This clonotype was observed many times. The rearrangement links TRBV2 to TRBJ2-3; no definite D call. The V gene lost 8 bases and the J gene lost 6 bases, with 12 bases spanning the gap. The CDR3 sequence is 12 residues long. Germline lookup yields CDR1 SNHLY and CDR2 FYNNEI. CDR3 sequence: CASARSGDTQYF. The CDR3 region has the DNA TGTGCCAGCGCGCGATCGGGTGATACGCAGTATTTT.

This clonotype appeared many times. This sequence joins TRBV12-3 or TRBV12-4 and TRBJ2-1; D unclear. Trimming shortened V by 6 bases and J by 9 bases, and 9 bases separated the two germline ends. CDR3 size: 11 residues. CDR3 in DNA: TGTGCCAGCAGGGGTAGACTTGAGCAGTTCTTC. This encodes CASRGRLEQFF.

The J gene is TRBJ2-7, the V gene TRBV5-1; 8 bases are shared with TRBD2. V shed 0 bases, J shed 2 bases, and the junction held 10 bases outside the gene matches. The CDR3 contains 17 residues. CDR1 and CDR2 (germline): SGHRS, YFSETQ. DNA of the CDR3: TGCGCCAGCAGCTTGGAGCTACGCGGGAGGTTACCCTACGAGCAGTACTTC. Encoded protein: CASSLELRGRLPYEQYF.

The genes are TRBV2 and TRBJ2-2, with D possibly being TRBD2 (5 bases). Trimming left V 5 bases short and J 6 bases short, with 16 bases between. This CDR3 spans 15 amino acids. CDR1 is SNHLY and CDR2 is FYNNEI in the germline V gene. CDR3: CASSLRTLGAGELFF. CDR3 sequence (DNA): TGTGCCAGCAGTCTACGAACACTCGGGGCCGGGGAGCTGTTTTTT.

This clonotype was detected only a few times. V and J are TRBV7-9 and TRBJ2-5; the match to TRBD2 covers 13 bases. The CDR3 has 18 amino acids. Germline CDR1 and CDR2: SEHNR and FQNEAQ (reference sequence). With V trimmed by 5 bases and J by 1 base, 10 bases remained unmatched. As DNA, the CDR3 is TGTGCCAGCAGCGATCGACTAGCGGGAGGTGTTAGCCAAGAGACCCAGTACTTC. Amino acid sequence: CASSDRLAGGVSQETQYF.

Of note for this clonotype: The junction does not match germline at one end; this may be a read error. The gene calls are TRBV5-6 and TRBJ2-3, with TRBD2 matching over 12 bases. This CDR3 is 15 amino acids long. Germline V CDR1 and CDR2: SGHDT, YYEEEE. The CDR3: CAGSLGLAGGVTQYF. The DNA of the CDR3 is TGTGCCGGCAGCTTGGGGCTAGCGGGAGGGGTTACGCAGTATTTT.

In this sample, this clonotype turned up once. J is TRBJ2-4 and V is TRBV5-1; a weak D match, TRBD1 (5 bases). V was cut by 2 bases and J by 6 bases, with 15 bases left in between. The CDR3 consists of 15 residues. CDR1 is SGHRS, CDR2 YFSETQ, per germline. The CDR3 DNA sequence: TGCGCCAGCAGCTTAGGTGCAGGGCCCGTAAACATTCAGTACTTC. It specifies CASSLGAGPVNIQYF.

This clonotype was detected only a few times. The genes are TRBV28 and TRBJ2-5, with a possible D match to TRBD1 (7 bases). The CDR3 spans 15 residues. The germline CDR1 and CDR2 sequences are MDHEN and SYDVKM. V was cut by 3 bases and J by 1 base, with 12 bases left in between. Here the CDR3 reads CASSFFRGAQETQYF. The CDR3 bases are TGTGCCAGCAGTTTTTTCAGGGGGGCCCAAGAGACCCAGTACTTC.

The chain couples TRBV12-3 or TRBV12-4 to TRBJ2-5; 13 bases agree with TRBD2. CDR3 length: 15 amino acids. After removal of 5 bases from V and 4 bases from J, the junction contained 4 bases not matched to a gene. Here the CDR3 reads CASSPRTSGRETQYF. Written as DNA, the CDR3 is TGTGCCAGCAGTCCCAGGACTAGCGGGAGAGAGACCCAGTACTTC.

This clonotype was seen a few times. The chain carries TRBV12-5 and TRBJ2-1; D unresolved. The length of the CDR3 is 14 residues. V was shortened by 6 bases and J by 1 base, with 10 bases between the two germline ends. Germline lookup yields CDR1 LGHNT and CDR2 FRNRAP. In DNA form, the CDR3 reads TGTGCTAGTGGGTCCGTTGGTTCCTACAATGAGCAGTTCTTC. This encodes CASGSVGSYNEQFF.